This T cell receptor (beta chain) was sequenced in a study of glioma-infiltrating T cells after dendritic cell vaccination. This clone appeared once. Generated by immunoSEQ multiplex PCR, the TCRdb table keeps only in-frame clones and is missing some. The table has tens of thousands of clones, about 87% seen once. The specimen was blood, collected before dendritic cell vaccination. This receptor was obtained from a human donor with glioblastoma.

CDR3 loop: CASSLKASGYNEQFF. CDR3 nucleotide sequence: TGTGCCAGCAGCTTAAAGGCTAGCGGCTACAATGAGCAGTTCTTC. This chain links TRBV7-3 with TRBJ2-1, with 7 bases identical to TRBD2. The CDR3 covers 15 residues. The junction had 3 bases not matched to a gene; V was cut back by 1 base and J by 3 bases. Looked up from germline, CDR1 is SGHTA and CDR2 is FQGTGA.